Listed below are T cell receptor beta chains from one sample, sequenced in a study of blood T cell repertoires in COVID-19. Using immunoSEQ multiplex PCR, the repertoire was profiled, and TCRdb retains in-frame clones only, with some absent. The table lists around 21,000 clones, approximately 90% of them singletons, with approximately 24% in the top ten. The sequencing sample was made of peripheral blood. Receptors originate from a human donor with active COVID-19. The donor label of this sample is uncertain. The CDR3 runs from the conserved cysteine through the conserved F or W. The D gene is left open where the match is weak. Expanded clones are given a class, and other clones once, few, many or no size at all.

size	V	J	D	CDR3	DNA
few	TRBV7-8	TRBJ2-1	.	CASSVRETFYNEQFF	TGTGCCAGCAGCGTCCGGGAAACCTTTTACAATGAGCAGTTCTTC
.	TRBV19	TRBJ1-5	.	CASKYGHTSNQPQHF	TGTGCCAGTAAGTATGGGCACACTAGCAATCAGCCCCAGCATTTT
.	TRBV18	TRBJ2-1	TRBD2	CASSPYRTSGRRRTYNEQFF	TGTGCCAGCTCACCGTACCGGACTAGCGGGAGAAGAAGGACCTACAATGAGCAGTTCTTC
.	TRBV6-2/TRBV6-3	TRBJ2-7	.	CASSYNRGEQYF	TGTGCCAGCAGTTACAATAGGGGTGAGCAGTACTTC
.	TRBV2	TRBJ2-1	TRBD1	CASSSWGQGFDEQFF	TGTGCCAGCAGCTCCTGGGGACAGGGGTTCGATGAGCAGTTCTTC
.	TRBV5-4	TRBJ2-7	TRBD2	CASSLGAGGAYEQYF	TGTGCCAGCAGCTTGGGGGCGGGGGGGGCCTACGAGCAGTACTTC
.	TRBV11-1	TRBJ2-1	TRBD1	CASSARDRDYNEQFF	TGTGCCAGCAGCGCCCGGGACAGGGACTACAATGAGCAGTTCTTC
.	TRBV5-1	TRBJ1-3	TRBD1	CASSPGTGGSRNTIYF	TGCGCCAGCAGCCCCGGGACAGGGGGTTCGCGAAACACCATATATTTT
.	TRBV2	TRBJ2-7	.	CASSVGPTGEQYF	TGTGCCAGCAGTGTGGGCCCCACGGGGGAGCAGTACTTC
.	TRBV20-1	TRBJ1-1	TRBD1	CRGQGGTEAFF	TGCAGGGGACAGGGTGGCACTGAAGCTTTCTTT
.	TRBV7-2	TRBJ1-5	.	CASSFGGQGNQPQHF	TGTGCCAGCAGCTTTGGGGGACAAGGAAATCAGCCCCAGCATTTT
.	TRBV2	TRBJ1-2	TRBD1	CASRTPGGAGYGYTF	TGTGCCAGCAGAACTCCAGGGGGCGCAGGCTATGGCTACACCTTC
once	TRBV2	TRBJ1-2	TRBD1	CASRTGPANYGYTF	TGTGCCAGCAGGACAGGGCCCGCTAACTATGGCTACACCTTC
.	TRBV7-6	TRBJ2-7	TRBD1	CASSLGTDRGHEQYF	TGTGCCAGCAGCTTAGGGACGGACAGGGGGCACGAGCAGTACTTC
.	TRBV7-2	TRBJ2-5	TRBD2	CASSLAGTSGGAQETQYF	TGTGCCAGCAGTCTGGCCGGGACTAGCGGGGGGGCGCAGGAGACCCAGTACTTC
.	TRBV7-2	TRBJ1-6	.	CASSSMTTGRNSPLHF	TGTGCCAGCAGCTCGATGACGACAGGACGGAATTCACCCCTCCACTTT
.	TRBV28	TRBJ1-4	.	CASRKFMGFPSTNEKLFF	TGTGCCAGCAGGAAGTTTATGGGCTTTCCGAGTACTAATGAAAAACTGTTTTTT
once	TRBV20-1	TRBJ2-7	.	CSASVTDEQYF	TGCAGTGCTAGTGTAACGGACGAGCAGTACTTC
.	TRBV28	TRBJ2-5	TRBD1	CASTDRVLSQYF	TGTGCCAGCACCGACAGGGTTTTATCCCAGTACTTC
once	TRBV19	TRBJ2-5	.	CASSTQGGQETQYF	TGTGCCAGTAGTACGCAGGGGGGCCAAGAGACCCAGTACTTC
.	TRBV27	TRBJ2-2	.	CASTKLALERSGELFF	TGTGCCAGCACCAAACTAGCCCTCGAACGCAGCGGGGAGCTGTTTTTT
.	TRBV7-3	TRBJ2-1	.	CASSLTSAREQFF	TGTGCCAGCAGCTTAACTAGCGCACGTGAGCAGTTCTTC
few	TRBV7-6	TRBJ1-1	.	CASSPPLRGSLNTEAFF	TGTGCCAGCAGCCCCCCGTTGAGGGGGTCGTTGAACACTGAAGCTTTCTTT
.	TRBV5-6	TRBJ2-1	TRBD2	CASSSTGTSRNNEQFF	TGTGCCAGCAGCTCTACCGGGACTAGCAGGAACAATGAGCAGTTCTTC
.	TRBV4-1	TRBJ1-5	.	CASSQVSQGRQPQHF	TGCGCCAGCAGCCAAGTTTCCCAGGGTAGGCAGCCCCAGCATTTT
.	TRBV6-4	TRBJ1-2	.	CASSAAGYGYTF	TGTGCCAGCAGTGCCGCAGGGTATGGCTACACCTTC
.	TRBV5-4	TRBJ2-5	.	CASSPSGYQETQYF	TGTGCCAGCAGCCCGTCAGGGTATCAAGAGACCCAGTACTTC